The present entry profiles one T cell receptor beta chain with its context. The data were taken from a study of CD8+CD57+ T cells in acquired aplastic anemia. Genomic DNA served as template for TCR beta VDJ and CDR3 profiling. TCRdb itself ran the reads through MiXCR, one entry per CDR3 protein. The table includes a few hundred thousand distinct CDR3 sequences, around 32% detected once. CDR3 length equals 12 residues. CDR1 and CDR2 (germline): MNHNS, SASEGT. Trimming took 6 bases from V and 7 from J, leaving 12 bases between them. All patients picked for sequencing had shown, by flow cytometry, an expansion of CD8+CD57+ cells.

Sample: sorted CD4+, CD8+, or CD8+CD57+ T cells (not recorded which) from PBMCs. This chain uses TRBV6-1 with TRBJ1-2; D uncertain. This TCR was sampled from a human donor with aplastic anemia. The CDR3 DNA reads TGTGCCAGCAGCCAAGCCGTGGCTGGCTACACCTTC. Translated: CASSQAVAGYTF.